This T cell receptor (beta chain) was sequenced in a study of blood T cell repertoires in COVID-19 (dated by TCRdb to 2018 to 2021). Regarding the study in general: Samples covering the acute and convalescent phases of COVID-19 were provided by collaborators in the United States, Italy and Spain. The material from the prospective study consisted of cDNA or gDNA derived from T cells, B-cell-depleted T cells, or PBMCs. The dataset comprised deeply sampled blood TCRbeta repertoires from subjects exposed to, actively infected with, or recovered from COVID-19. The repertoires were released in a freely available public database meant as a resource for research on the immune response to SARS-CoV-2. Samples were obtained from the ongoing ImmuneRACE study (first 160 participants) and from 1,254 subjects provided by 6 global collaborators. Nearly every sample came with metadata listing a de-identified subject ID, COVID-19 status, age in years and sex. Where available, HLA class I and class II types were obtained from metadata supplied by the sample provider rather than from assay-based typing.

Each collaborating institution followed its own protocols to collect whole blood in K2EDTA tubes. For TCRbeta analysis, collaborators shipped samples in one of three forms: frozen whole blood, isolated PBMCs, or DNA extracted from either of those sample types. General study outcomes and caveats: Clinical and demographic metadata were provided uncurated, with the amount varying by source and participant.

Trimming at the junction amounts to 4 bases on V and 2 bases on J, and the germline ends lie 14 bases apart. Counted from cysteine to phenylalanine, this CDR3 has 15 amino acids. The entry retains the CDR3 DNA only, 45 bases that are in frame from base 1. The germline V gene (reference sequence) gives CDR1 as LGHDT and CDR2 as YNNKEL. This clone was detected once. Its antigen is currently not known. Base qualities are missing; no much larger clone stands one base away. The immunoSEQ Assay, a bias-controlled multiplex PCR, was used to amplify TCRbeta CDR3 regions from genomic DNA. Per the original workflow: The number of nucleated cells in each sample was estimated from the amplification of reference gene primers within the assay. To quantify the absolute abundance of each unique TCRbeta CDR3 rearrangement, sequence reads were collapsed and filtered. Productive Simpson clonality was computed per sample as the square root of Simpson's diversity index over productive rearrangements. TCRdb carries this immuneACCESS record with in-frame sequences only. Its versions omit some clonotypes, under half of them owing to an unresolved V gene in the studies checked, with the rest unexplained. For V, J and clone size, that table is used; D and trimming come from the DNA. This sample is represented by roughly 230,000 clones; about 85% of them were singletons. Around 1% of the sample lies in the top ten.

The chain uses TRBV3-1 (or the pseudogene TRBV3-2) and TRBJ1-2; the D segment could be TRBD1, given 5 matching bases. This TCR was sampled from a man aged 35 to 55 with acute or convalescent COVID-19. Sequenced: peripheral blood. The CDR3 reads CASSPPDSLNYGYTF. The nucleotides are TGTGCCAGCAGCCCCCCAGACAGTCTCAACTATGGCTACACCTTC.